This T cell receptor beta chain was captured in a study of blood T cell repertoires in COVID-19. At the level of the study: Acute and convalescent COVID-19 samples came from the United States, Italy and Spain.

In the source study's methods: Nucleated cell number was recorded as an estimate derived from reference gene primer amplification. Sequencing was performed with immunoSEQ multiplex PCR; in TCRdb, only in-frame clones are kept and a portion is missing. The V and J calls and clone size are taken from that table; D and trimming were inferred from the DNA. The table has about 170,000 clones, roughly 93% seen once. Trimming stripped 6 bases from V and 1 base from J, with 12 bases between. Germline CDR1 MDHEN, CDR2 SYDVKM. This CDR3 region has 14 residues. The source is a man between 18 and 35 years old with COVID-19, enrolled during active disease. This chain joins TRBV28 and TRBJ1-1, with D tentatively TRBD1 (6 bases). Sequenced: peripheral blood. In DNA, the CDR3 is TGTGCCAGCAGGGCGGACAGAGGGAACACTGAAGCTTTCTTT. Protein sequence: CASRADRGNTEAFF.